This T cell receptor (beta chain) was observed in a study of human thymus T cells. Clones were sequenced by immunoSEQ multiplex PCR, and TCRdb holds only the in-frame ones, with some missing. Altogether about 60,000 clones are present, 94% being singletons, with the ten largest covering about 6.5%. The CDR3 contains 15 residues. V lost 6 bases and J lost 0; bases outside the gene matches: 7. Germline V gives CDR1 MNHEY, CDR2 SMNVEV (reference sequence). V usage is TRBV27 and J usage is TRBJ2-7, with 8 bases fitting TRBD2. Sequencing was carried out using blood. The TCR originated in a boy in the first two years of life with a congenital heart defect but otherwise immunologically healthy. In nucleotides, the CDR3 is TGTGCCAGCAGACCGACTAGCGCCTACTCCTACGAGCAGTACTTC. Amino acids: CASRPTSAYSYEQYF.